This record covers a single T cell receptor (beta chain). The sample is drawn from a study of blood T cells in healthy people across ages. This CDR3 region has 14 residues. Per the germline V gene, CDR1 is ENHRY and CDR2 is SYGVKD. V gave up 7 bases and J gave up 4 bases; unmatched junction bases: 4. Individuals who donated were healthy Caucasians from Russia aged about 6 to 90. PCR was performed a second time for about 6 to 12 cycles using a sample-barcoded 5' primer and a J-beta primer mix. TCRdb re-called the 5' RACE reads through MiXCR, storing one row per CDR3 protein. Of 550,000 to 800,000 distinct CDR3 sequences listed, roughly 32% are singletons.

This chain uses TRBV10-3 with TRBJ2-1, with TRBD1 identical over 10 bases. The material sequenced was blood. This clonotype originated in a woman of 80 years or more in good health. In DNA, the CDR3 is TGTGCCATCAAGGGGACAGGGGTTTACAATGAGCAGTTCTTC. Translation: CAIKGTGVYNEQFF.